These 10 T cell receptor beta chains were sequenced from one sample in a study of siplizumab effects on memory and regulatory T cells. Repertoires were generated with immunoSEQ multiplex PCR, while TCRdb's copy carries only in-frame clones and drops some. This sample has 95,000 to 130,000 clones, with roughly 94% found just once. The sequencing input was non-Treg CD4+ T cells sorted from blood. The receptors originated from a human donor in good health.

The rearrangement joins TRBV5-1 to TRBJ1-2; D is unresolved. Trimming left V 0 bases short and J 4 bases short, with 10 bases between. Germline V lookup: CDR1 SGHRS, CDR2 YFSETQ. The CDR3 is 14 amino acids. The CDR3 DNA reads TGCGCCAGCAGCTTGGGAATGGAGGGCTATGGCTACACCTTC. Translation: CASSLGMEGYGYTF. The whole variable domain, filled in from reference TRBV5-1 and TRBJ1-2, reads KAGVTQTPRYLIKTRGQQVTLSCSPISGHRSVSWYQQTPGQGLQFLFEYFSETQRNKGNFPGRFSGRQFSNSRSEMNVSTLELGDSALYLCASSLGMEGYGYTFGSGTRLTVV.

The V call is TRBV7-9, the J call TRBJ1-2, with TRBD1 identical over 10 bases. Germline CDR1 is SEHNR and CDR2 is FQNEAQ (reference sequence). CDR3 size: 14 residues. V shed 7 bases, J shed 7 bases, and the junction held 9 bases outside the gene matches. CDR3: CASNPTGGFGGYTF. The CDR3, as DNA: TGTGCCAGCAACCCGACAGGGGGCTTTGGTGGCTACACCTTC.

This sequence joins TRBV30 and TRBJ2-1, with D perhaps TRBD2 (5 bases). This CDR3 is 13 amino acids long. Germline V CDR1 and CDR2: GTSNPN, SVGIG (reference sequence). The V end was cut by 3 bases, the J end by 12 bases, with 18 bases between. The CDR3 region has the DNA TGTGCCTGGAGGCGGGCTCCCTCCCTGGGGCAGTTCTTC. Translation gives CAWRRAPSLGQFF.

CDR3 sequence: CASSLVGRSAAFF. Written as DNA, the CDR3 is TGCGCCAGCAGCTTGGTCGGAAGATCCGCAGCTTTCTTT. The chain is built from TRBV5-1 and TRBJ1-1; D unresolved. Trimming pared 0 bases from V and 10 bases from J, leaving 13 bases between. The CDR3 length is 13 residues. The germline gives CDR1 SGHRS, CDR2 YFSETQ.

The rearrangement links TRBV7-3 to TRBJ1-1; 8 nucleotides line up with TRBD1. The CDR3 is 15 residues long. J was trimmed by 4 bases and V by 2 bases; bases with no gene match: 6. The germline V gene has CDR1 SGHTA and CDR2 FQGTGA. The CDR3 protein is CASSLDGQGGTEAFF. CDR3 DNA sequence: TGTGCCAGCAGCTTAGACGGACAGGGAGGCACTGAAGCTTTCTTT.

The genes are TRBV6-5 and TRBJ1-1; 7 bases match TRBD1. This CDR3 is built from 14 residues. The V gene's germline CDR1 is MNHEY and CDR2 SVGAGI. With V trimmed by 5 bases and J by 0 bases, 3 bases remained unmatched. The CDR3 sequence is CASSQTGLNTEAFF. CDR3 bases: TGTGCCAGCAGTCAGACAGGGCTGAACACTGAAGCTTTCTTT.

The rearrangement links TRBV6-5 to TRBJ1-3; D is ambiguous. V was cut by 6 bases and J by 3 bases, with 9 bases left in between. Looked up from germline, CDR1 is MNHEY and CDR2 is SVGAGI. The length of the CDR3 is 13 residues. In DNA, the CDR3 is TGTGCCAGCAGAACAGAGATTGGAAACACCATATATTTT. This translates into CASRTEIGNTIYF.

The chain carries TRBV6-5 and TRBJ1-1; D is undetermined. CDR3 length: 14 amino acids. V lost 7 bases and J lost 1, with 13 bases in between. Germline-derived CDR1 and CDR2 are MNHEY and SVGAGI. CDR3 in amino acids: CASTKEGGNTEAFF. Written as DNA, the CDR3 is TGTGCCAGCACTAAAGAGGGAGGGAACACTGAAGCTTTCTTT.

This clone occurred once. The V and J genes are TRBV6-4 and TRBJ1-1; D not resolved. Germline loops: CDR1 MRHNA, CDR2 SNTAGT. V was clipped by 5 bases and J by 3 bases, with 10 bases between them. The CDR3 has 13 amino acids. The CDR3 bases are TGTGCCAGCAGTCGTAATTGGGACACTGAAGCTTTCTTT. Translation gives CASSRNWDTEAFF.

This clone was picked up one time. The chain has TRBV10-3 and TRBJ2-3; 7 positions agree with TRBD2. V was pared by 3 bases and J by 0 bases, with 3 bases of the junction left unmatched. The CDR3 contains 15 residues. Germline values: CDR1 ENHRY, CDR2 SYGVKD. The CDR3 DNA reads as TGTGCCATCAGTGACGGCGGGAGCAGCACAGATACGCAGTATTTT. Translation: CAISDGGSSTDTQYF.